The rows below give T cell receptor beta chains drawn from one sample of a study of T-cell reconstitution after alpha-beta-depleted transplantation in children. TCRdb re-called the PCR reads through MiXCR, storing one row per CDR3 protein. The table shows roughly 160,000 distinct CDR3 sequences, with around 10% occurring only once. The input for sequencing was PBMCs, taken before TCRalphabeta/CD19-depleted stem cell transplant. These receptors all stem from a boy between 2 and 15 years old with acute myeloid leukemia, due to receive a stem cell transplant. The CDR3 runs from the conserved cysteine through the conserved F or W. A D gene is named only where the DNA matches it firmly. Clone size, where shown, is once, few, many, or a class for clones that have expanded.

CSVVSFSGSQETQYF	TGCAGCGTTGTTTCCTTCAGCGGGTCCCAAGAGACCCAGTACTTC	many	TRBV29-1	-	TRBJ2-5
CASSQRQGGIEQFF	TGCGCCAGCAGCCAACGCCAGGGTGGGATTGAGCAGTTCTTC	many	TRBV4-1	-	TRBJ2-1
CSVELAGAPTDTQYF	TGCAGCGTTGAACTAGCGGGAGCGCCGACAGATACGCAGTATTTT	many	TRBV29-1	TRBD2	TRBJ2-3
CASSQDAIWSSNGVETQYF	TGTGCCAGCAGCCAAGATGCGATTTGGTCTAGCAACGGGGTAGAGACCCAGTACTTC	many	TRBV3-1	-	TRBJ2-5
CASKAVNTEAFF	TGTGCCAGTAAGGCCGTGAACACTGAAGCTTTCTTT	-	TRBV19	-	TRBJ1-1
CASSAGLGTDTGELFF	TGCGCCAGCTCCGCCGGATTGGGGACGGACACCGGGGAGCTGTTTTTT	many	TRBV5-1	-	TRBJ2-2
CASSFRGQTYEQYF	TGTGCCAGCAGTTTCAGGGGACAGACCTACGAGCAGTACTTC	many	TRBV28	TRBD1	TRBJ2-7
CASSQDSWTGGRITNEKLFF	TGTGCCAGCAGCCAAGATTCGTGGACAGGGGGCAGAATTACTAATGAAAAACTGTTTTTT	many	TRBV4-2	TRBD1	TRBJ1-4
CASSGGQGSTDTQYF	TGTGCCAGCAGTGGAGGCCAGGGGAGCACAGATACGCAGTATTTT	many	TRBV6-4	-	TRBJ2-3
CSARDPGSSYNEQFF	TGCAGTGCTAGAGATCCGGGGAGCTCCTACAATGAGCAGTTCTTC	many	TRBV20-1	-	TRBJ2-1
CASSEAARGQVNVYTF	TGTGCCAGCAGTGAAGCAGCCCGAGGACAGGTCAACGTCTACACCTTC	-	TRBV2	TRBD1	TRBJ1-2
CASSPDYNSPLHF	TGTGCCAGCTCACCAGACTATAATTCACCCCTCCACTTT	many	TRBV18	-	TRBJ1-6
CASSLARFYSPLHF	TGTGCCAGCAGCTTAGCTCGGTTTTATTCACCCCTCCACTTT	-	TRBV7-2	-	TRBJ1-6
CATSRPLTGRGNQPQHF	TGTGCCACCAGCAGGCCCCTGACAGGGCGGGGCAATCAGCCCCAGCATTTT	many	TRBV15	TRBD1	TRBJ1-5
CASCLLRRGLTTTDTQYF	TGTGCCAGCTGTTTACTTCGGCGGGGGCTCACCACCACAGATACGCAGTATTTT	-	TRBV12-3/TRBV12-4	-	TRBJ2-3
CSVEGRNRGPGGGSNTEAFF	TGCAGCGTTGAAGGACGAAACCGGGGTCCGGGGGGGGGATCGAACACTGAAGCTTTCTTT	few	TRBV29-1	-	TRBJ1-1
CASSQVGSTGELFF	TGCGCCAGCAGCCAAGTAGGGTCCACCGGGGAGCTGTTTTTT	many	TRBV4-1	-	TRBJ2-2
CASSPPSKHQQGYTF	TGTGCCAGCTCACCACCGAGTAAACACCAACAAGGCTACACCTTC	many	TRBV18	-	TRBJ1-2
CSGQRTSGNTGELFF	TGCAGCGGCCAAAGGACTAGCGGAAACACCGGGGAGCTGTTTTTT	-	TRBV29-1	TRBD2	TRBJ2-2
CASSSLAGGNYYNEQFF	TGCGCCAGCAGCTCACTAGCGGGGGGCAATTACTACAATGAGCAGTTCTTC	many	TRBV5-1	TRBD2	TRBJ2-1
CASSLEAGTIQPQHF	TGTGCCAGCAGCTTAGAGGCAGGGACTATTCAGCCCCAGCATTTT	medium-sized	TRBV7-2	-	TRBJ1-5
CASSLSEQFF	TGTGCCAGCAGCTTATCTGAGCAGTTCTTC	many	TRBV7-9	-	TRBJ2-1
CASSLPLRAARNYGYTF	TGTGCCAGCAGCCTTCCACTCCGGGCAGCAAGAAACTATGGCTACACCTTC	many	TRBV7-8	-	TRBJ1-2
CASSQGRTSGLREETQYF	TGTGCCAGCAGCCAAGGCCGGACTAGCGGTTTGAGGGAAGAGACCCAGTACTTC	many	TRBV3-1	TRBD2	TRBJ2-5
CASSQDVGDIQYF	TGTGCCAGCAGCCAAGATGTGGGGGACATTCAGTACTTC	-	TRBV14	-	TRBJ2-4
CASSLTGLLGIKNIQYF	TGCGCCAGCAGCTTGACAGGGTTGCTCGGGATCAAAAACATTCAGTACTTC	many	TRBV5-1	-	TRBJ2-4
CASSFLGLAGGPFYNEQFF	TGTGCCAGCAGTTTCTTAGGACTAGCGGGAGGGCCGTTTTACAATGAGCAGTTCTTC	-	TRBV28	TRBD2	TRBJ2-1
CASRQREGYTF	TGTGCCAGCAGGCAAAGGGAAGGCTACACCTTC	few	TRBV25-1	-	TRBJ1-2
CVGLNQQLGLAGNEQFF	TGTGTTGGATTGAACCAGCAGCTGGGACTAGCGGGGAATGAGCAGTTCTTC	-	TRBV5-4	TRBD2	TRBJ2-1
CASSLPGPGNTIYF	TGCGCCAGCAGCTTACCAGGGCCCGGAAACACCATATATTTT	many	TRBV5-1	-	TRBJ1-3
CASSFWASGSVGTDTQYF	TGTGCCAGCAGTTTTTGGGCTAGCGGGAGCGTGGGCACAGATACGCAGTATTTT	many	TRBV28	TRBD2	TRBJ2-3
CASMPTRTTGMNTEAFF	TGTGCCAGCATGCCCACCAGGACAACGGGAATGAACACTGAAGCTTTCTTT	-	TRBV27	-	TRBJ1-1
CASSPMTAYGYTF	TGCGCCAGCAGCCCAATGACGGCCTATGGCTACACCTTC	many	TRBV5-1	-	TRBJ1-2
CASRLASGGTVREQFF	TGTGCCAGCAGACTTGCTAGCGGGGGAACTGTTCGTGAGCAGTTCTTC	many	TRBV12-3/TRBV12-4	TRBD2	TRBJ2-1
CASSYLDRWDTEAFF	TGCGCCAGCAGCTACCTCGACAGGTGGGACACTGAAGCTTTCTTT	many	TRBV5-1	-	TRBJ1-1
CASSYDGQGDSGNTIYF	TGCGCCAGCAGCTATGATGGACAGGGCGATTCTGGAAACACCATATATTTT	many	TRBV5-1	TRBD1	TRBJ1-3
CASSPYLGRPEAFF	TGTGCCAGCAGCCCTTACTTAGGACGTCCTGAAGCTTTCTTT	many	TRBV3-1	-	TRBJ1-1
CASSPVRASANGELFF	TGTGCCAGCAGCCCTGTTCGGGCCAGCGCTAATGGGGAACTGTTTTTT	many	TRBV7-9	-	TRBJ1-4
CASVTGTGKHEQFF	TGTGCCAGTGTTACCGGGACAGGGAAACATGAGCAGTTCTTC	many	TRBV12-3/TRBV12-4	TRBD1	TRBJ2-1
CASSLGLGTGYGYTF	TGTGCCAGCAGCTTGGGTCTGGGGACGGGCTATGGCTACACCTTC	many	TRBV5-6	-	TRBJ1-2
CASSLQLPTGELFF	TGTGCCAGCAGTTTACAACTCCCGACCGGGGAGCTGTTTTTT	many	TRBV28	-	TRBJ2-2
CASRRGQGGEKLFF	TGTGCCAGCAGGAGGGGACAGGGGGGTGAAAAACTGTTTTTT	few	TRBV2	TRBD1	TRBJ1-4